Presented here are 13 T cell receptor beta chains from one specimen sequenced in a study of OX40 agonist ivuxolimab in advanced cancers. Here immunoSEQ multiplex PCR was the method, and the copy in TCRdb shows in-frame clones only, minus some. This table has more than 80,000 clones, about 90% appearing once. The sequenced sample was CD4+ or CD8+ T cells sorted from blood, obtained in a trial of the OX40 agonist ivuxolimab. The receptors come from an adult with an advanced solid tumor such as melanoma, head and neck, liver or kidney cancer.

This rearrangement joins TRBV7-8 to TRBJ1-3; D gene unclear. V gave up 3 bases and J gave up 2 bases, with 14 bases separating them. The CDR3 has 16 amino acids. Germline CDR1 and CDR2: SGHVS and FQNEAQ. The CDR3 bases are TGTGCCAGCAGCTTGAACACGGGGATGGCTGGAAACACCATATATTTT. It specifies CASSLNTGMAGNTIYF.

This clone was detected once. The genes are TRBV11-2 and TRBJ2-3; D perhaps matches TRBD2 (6 bases). The CDR3 extends over 15 amino acids. Trimming removed 6 bases at V and 3 bases at J, with 16 bases between. The germline gives CDR1 SGHAT, CDR2 FQNNGV. CDR3 coding DNA: TGTGCCAGCAGTTGGACCCCCCGGGGGACAGATACGCAGTATTTT. It specifies CASSWTPRGTDTQYF.

The chain recombines TRBV10-1 with TRBJ1-1; D is uncertain. Per germline, CDR1 WNHNN and CDR2 SYGVQD (reference sequence). CDR3 length: 12 amino acids. Trimming left V 0 bases short and J 5 bases short, with 4 bases between. The CDR3 here is CASSESGTEAFF. In DNA form, the CDR3 reads TGCGCCAGCAGTGAGTCGGGAACTGAAGCTTTCTTT.

The rearrangement uses TRBV4-2 and TRBJ1-2; no reliable D call. The CDR3 has 16 amino acids. The germline V gene encodes CDR1 LGHNA and CDR2 YNFKEQ. The ends were cut back, 1 base at V and 5 bases at J, with 17 bases in the middle. CDR3 loop: CASSQVKGEIKYGYTF. As DNA, the CDR3 is TGTGCCAGCAGCCAAGTAAAGGGAGAGATTAAATATGGCTACACCTTC.

The V call is TRBV4-1, the J call TRBJ1-5; D gene uncertain. This CDR3 comprises 14 residues. V shed 1 base and J shed 1 base, with 5 bases lying between them. The germline V gene has CDR1 MGHRA and CDR2 YSYEKL. The CDR3 DNA is TGCGCCAGCAGCCAAGGTTTCAGCAATCAGCCCCAGCATTTT. It yields the protein CASSQGFSNQPQHF.

J is TRBJ2-1 and V is TRBV10-3; possible D gene TRBD1, 6 bases. The CDR3 covers 12 residues. Trimming removed 8 bases at V and 8 bases at J, with 13 bases between. Germline CDR1 is ENHRY and CDR2 is SYGVKD. As DNA, the CDR3 is TGTGCCATCGCACAACAGGGCGATGAGCAGTTCTTC. Translation gives CAIAQQGDEQFF.

This clone has more than one count but fewer than ten. The chain joins TRBV11-2 to TRBJ1-1, with D possibly TRBD1 on 5 matching bases. This CDR3 region has 13 residues. Germline V CDR1 and CDR2: SGHAT, FQNNGV. Deletions cut 3 bases from V and 3 bases from J, with 8 bases between. CDR3 nucleotide sequence: TGTGCCAGCAGCTTGGGGGTTGACACTGAAGCTTTCTTT. This sequence encodes CASSLGVDTEAFF.

This sequence joins TRBV6-6 and TRBJ2-7; TRBD1 might be the D (5 bases). V lost 2 bases and J 0 bases, leaving 8 bases between the germline ends. This CDR3 has 14 residues. CDR1 MNHNY and CDR2 SVGAGI come from the germline V gene (reference sequence). The CDR3 sequence: CASSYLQGSYEQYF. The DNA for the CDR3 is TGTGCCAGCAGTTACCTCCAGGGCTCCTACGAGCAGTACTTC.

This clone has only one observation. V is TRBV30 and J is TRBJ1-2; D is possibly TRBD1 (6 bases). Germline V gene sequence: CDR1 GTSNPN, CDR2 SVGIG (reference sequence). CDR3 length equals 13 residues. Trimming pared 4 bases from V and 0 bases from J, leaving 9 bases between. This CDR3 reads CAWNRDANYGYTF. The DNA for the CDR3 is TGTGCCTGGAACAGGGACGCTAACTATGGCTACACCTTC.

The genes are TRBV7-2 and TRBJ2-7; D is uncertain. Deletions cut 4 bases from V and 3 bases from J, with 10 bases between. The V gene's germline CDR1 is SGHTA and CDR2 FQGNSA. The CDR3 runs 13 residues. The CDR3 is CASSYSLIYEQYF. The CDR3 nucleotides read TGTGCCAGCAGCTATAGCCTCATCTACGAGCAGTACTTC.

The CDR3 nucleotides read TGCGCCAGCAGCCCGTCGACTAGCGGGGGCGAGACCCAGTACTTC. This gives the protein CASSPSTSGGETQYF. This rearrangement joins TRBV5-1 to TRBJ2-5; TRBD2 agrees at 12 bases. The germline CDR1 and CDR2 sequences are SGHRS and YFSETQ. This CDR3 comprises 15 residues. V was pared by 4 bases and J by 5 bases, with 6 bases of the junction left unmatched. Combining the CDR3 with reference TRBV5-1 and TRBJ2-5 gives the whole variable domain KAGVTQTPRYLIKTRGQQVTLSCSPISGHRSVSWYQQTPGQGLQFLFEYFSETQRNKGNFPGRFSGRQFSNSRSEMNVSTLELGDSALYLCASSPSTSGGETQYFGPGTRLLVL.

Of note for this clone: The sample carries other DNA sequences with the same CDR3. The rearrangement joins TRBV20-1 to TRBJ2-7, with TRBD1 as a possible D gene (6 bases). Per germline, CDR1 DFQATT and CDR2 SNEGSKA (reference sequence). V shed 3 bases and J shed 4 bases, with 7 bases lying between them. CDR3 length equals 11 residues. In nucleotides, the CDR3 is TGCAGTGCTAGCACAGGGTACGAGCAGTACTTC. Its translation: CSASTGYEQYF.

This chain uses TRBV5-4 with TRBJ2-5; TRBD1 matches at 10 bases. This CDR3 spans 15 amino acids. V was clipped by 5 bases and J by 5 bases; unmatched bases: 9. Germline V gives CDR1 SGHNT, CDR2 YYREEE (reference sequence). In nucleotides, the CDR3 is TGTGCCAGCAGGCCTCCGGGACAGGGGAGGGAGACCCAGTACTTC. This sequence encodes CASRPPGQGRETQYF. Full variable domain (missing parts from reference TRBV5-4 and TRBJ2-5): ETGVTQSPTHLIKTRGQQVTLRCSSQSGHNTVSWYQQALGQGPQFIFQYYREEENGRGNFPPRFSGLQFPNYSSELNVNALELDDSALYLCASRPPGQGRETQYFGPGTRLLVL.